The 10 T cell receptor beta chains given below trace back to one sample, sequenced in a study of T-cell memory formation after mild COVID-19. TCRdb re-called the 5' RACE reads with MiXCR, one entry per CDR3 protein. Here the sample spans a few hundred thousand distinct CDR3 sequences, roughly 25% being singletons. Sequenced: PBMCs or a T cell subset sorted from them (not recorded which). The origin of the receptors is an adult woman who had mild COVID-19 (a few samples of this study predate the infection). Cell type and time point are not known.

This clonotype was counted between two and nine times. The V call is TRBV24-1, the J call TRBJ2-5; 12 bases map to TRBD2. The CDR3 consists of 17 residues. Trimming removed 2 bases from V and 5 bases from J; junction bases left unmatched: 8. From germline, CDR1 is KGHDR and CDR2 SFDVKD. This CDR3 is CATSDSSTSGRWETQYF. The CDR3 DNA reads as TGTGCCACCAGTGATTCCTCGACTAGCGGGAGATGGGAGACCCAGTACTTC.

The rearrangement uses TRBV15 and TRBJ2-1; a possible D gene is TRBD2 (6 bases). The CDR3 is 16 amino acids. Trimming removed 5 bases from V and 0 bases from J, with 14 bases in between. Germline assignment: CDR1 LNHNV and CDR2 YYDKDF (reference sequence). This CDR3 reads CATSPSGLLSYNEQFF. DNA of the CDR3: TGTGCCACCAGCCCATCGGGACTCCTCTCCTACAATGAGCAGTTCTTC.

The chain uses TRBV3-1 and TRBJ2-7; 7 positions match TRBD2. The trim removed 0 bases at V and 7 bases at J, leaving 18 bases unmatched. There are 18 residues in the CDR3. The germline CDR1 and CDR2 sequences are LGHDT and YNNKEL (reference sequence). The CDR3 DNA reads as TGTGCCAGCAGCCAAGAATGGAAAGCGGGATCCCCTTTTACGGAGCAGTACTTC. This sequence encodes CASSQEWKAGSPFTEQYF.

This clonotype was detected a few times. The gene calls are TRBV15 and TRBJ2-1; D call uncertain. CDR3 length: 13 residues. Trimming pared 0 bases from V and 8 bases from J, leaving 8 bases between. Germline CDR1 LNHNV, CDR2 YYDKDF (reference sequence). The CDR3 coding sequence is TGTGCCACCAGCAGAGATCAGGTTGATGAGCAGTTCTTC. Translating it yields CATSRDQVDEQFF.

This chain joins TRBV21-1 and TRBJ2-1. TRBV21-1 is an annotated pseudogene. The CDR3 sequence is 14 residues long. This CDR3 is CASSAKDGNNEQFF. The CDR3 nucleotides read TGTGCCAGCAGCGCAAAGGACGGTAACAATGAGCAGTTCTTC.

This clonotype was picked up a small number of times. This chain uses TRBV7-2 with TRBJ2-5; D gene unclear. Germline V gene sequence: CDR1 SGHTA, CDR2 FQGNSA. The CDR3 has 15 amino acids. Between the trimmed V and J ends, which lost 3 bases and 4 bases, there was a span of 15 bases. Here the CDR3 reads CASSFGQYLGETQYF. CDR3 in DNA: TGTGCCAGCAGCTTCGGTCAGTACTTGGGAGAGACCCAGTACTTC. The full variable domain, in which reference TRBV7-2 and TRBJ2-5 provide the parts outside the CDR3, is GAGVSQSPSNKVTEKGKDVELRCDPISGHTALYWYRQSLGQGLEFLIYFQGNSAPDKSGLPSDRFSAERTGGSVSTLTIQRTQQEDSAVYLCASSFGQYLGETQYFGPGTRLLVL.

This clonotype was seen only a few times. The chain carries TRBV4-2 and TRBJ2-7, with TRBD2 identical over 13 bases. Losses at the gene ends were 0 bases for V and 2 bases for J; bases not matched to a gene: 1. CDR3 size: 16 residues. The germline CDR1 and CDR2 sequences are LGHNA and YNFKEQ. CDR3 nucleotides: TGTGCCAGCAGCCAAGAAGGGACTAGCGGGACCTACGAGCAGTACTTC. Its translation: CASSQEGTSGTYEQYF.

The J gene is TRBJ2-3, the V gene TRBV5-1; no clear D gene. The CDR3 contains 18 residues. Trimming cost V 0 bases and J 2 bases, with 19 bases left between them. CDR1 and CDR2 (germline): SGHRS, YFSETQ. In DNA, the CDR3 is TGCGCCAGCAGCTTGGCCTTTGGGTCACCCGTGCTCACAGATACGCAGTATTTT. Protein sequence: CASSLAFGSPVLTDTQYF.

The chain couples TRBV5-1 to TRBJ2-1; TRBD1 or TRBD2 may be the D gene (5 bases each). Per the germline V gene, CDR1 is SGHRS and CDR2 is YFSETQ. The ends were cut back, 0 bases at V and 5 bases at J, with 9 bases in the middle. This CDR3 has 14 residues. CDR3 DNA: TGCGCCAGCAGCTTGGGGGACGGGAACAATGAGCAGTTCTTC. Its translation is CASSLGDGNNEQFF.

This chain connects TRBV7-9 to TRBJ2-5; TRBD2 matches 9 bases. Germline CDR1 is SEHNR and CDR2 is FQNEAQ (reference sequence). The J segment lost 7 bases and the V segment lost 5 bases, leaving 8 bases of the junction unmatched. The CDR3 contains 14 residues. The CDR3 protein is CASSTWTSEATQYF. CDR3 DNA sequence: TGTGCCAGCAGCACCTGGACTAGCGAGGCGACCCAGTACTTC.